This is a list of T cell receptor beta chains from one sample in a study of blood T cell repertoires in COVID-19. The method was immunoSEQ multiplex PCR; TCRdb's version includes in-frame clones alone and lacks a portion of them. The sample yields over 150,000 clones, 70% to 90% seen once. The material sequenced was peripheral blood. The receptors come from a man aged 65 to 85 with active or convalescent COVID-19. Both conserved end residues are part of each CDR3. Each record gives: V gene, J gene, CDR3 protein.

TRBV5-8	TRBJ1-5	CASSLRGTGNQPQHF
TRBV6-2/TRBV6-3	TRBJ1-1	CASSSPDRVLNTEAFF
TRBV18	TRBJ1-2	CASSPWDKANYGYTF
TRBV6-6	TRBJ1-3	CASSTQGRDSGNTIYF
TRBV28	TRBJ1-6	CASSSGWGSYNSPLHF
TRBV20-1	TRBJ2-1	CSASETGSEQFF
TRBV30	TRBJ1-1	CAWSWTETEAFF
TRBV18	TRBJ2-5	CASSLGLKETQYF
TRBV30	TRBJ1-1	CAWNRRRGTEAFF
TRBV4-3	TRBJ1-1	CASSLQGVDTEAFF
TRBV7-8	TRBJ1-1	CASTRGSGAMNTEAFF
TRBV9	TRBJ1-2	CASSATQGSGYTF
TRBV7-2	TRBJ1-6	CASSLDGTDYTRLHF
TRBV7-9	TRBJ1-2	CASSLAPGTGDGYTF
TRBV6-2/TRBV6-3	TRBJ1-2	CASSYRQGNGYTF
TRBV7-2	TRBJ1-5	CASSLRGNQPQHF
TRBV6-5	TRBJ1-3	CASSPRGDADTIYF
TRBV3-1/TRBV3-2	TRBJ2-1	CASSPYRGEVNEQFF
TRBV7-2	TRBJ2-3	CASSLSVGGLETQYF
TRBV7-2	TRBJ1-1	CASSDQSGMIEAFF
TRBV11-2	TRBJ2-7	CASSSPRGSLYEQYF
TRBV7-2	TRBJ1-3	CASSKDSSSGNTIYF
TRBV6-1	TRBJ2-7	CASSEGRGQYF
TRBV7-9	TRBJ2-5	CASSGRTQYF
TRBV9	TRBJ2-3	CASSVAYGGATDTQYF
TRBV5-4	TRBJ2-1	CASSFLGRKQLRGEQFF
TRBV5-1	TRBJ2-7	CASSPFGQGGLHEQYF
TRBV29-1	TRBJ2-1	CSVEGLAGGVGPLHEQFF
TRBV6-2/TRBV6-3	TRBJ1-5	CASSYPGGYQPQHF
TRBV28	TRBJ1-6	CASSWGQNNSPLHF
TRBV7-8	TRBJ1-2	CASSRSGGGYGYTF
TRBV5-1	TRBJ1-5	CASSLDMGNQPQHF
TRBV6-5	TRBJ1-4	CAGRDRGATNEKLFF
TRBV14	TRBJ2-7	CASSRAGTTVTEQYF
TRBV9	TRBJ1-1	CASSVGSLNTEAFF
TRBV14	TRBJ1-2	CASSQQGAGGYTF
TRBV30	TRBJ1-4	CAWSLTDFFNEKLFF
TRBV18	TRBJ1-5	CASSPGTGDSNQPQHF
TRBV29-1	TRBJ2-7	CSVELAGSYEQYF
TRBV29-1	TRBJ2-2	CSVRDYPNTGELFF
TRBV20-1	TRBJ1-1	CSASQGANTEAFF
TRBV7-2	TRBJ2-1	CASSNQKYNEQFF